This TCR beta chain was retrieved from a study of cytomegalovirus exposure and HLA in healthy donors. Study background: An early data release held some 85 million unique TCRs from HLA-typed donors.

60 Vbeta and 13 Jbeta primers were used in PCR. The table came from immunoSEQ multiplex PCR; TCRdb's copy has only in-frame clones and leaves some out. This table holds some 180,000 clones, approximately 80% found once. Per germline, CDR1 WSHSY and CDR2 SAAADI. Trimming removed 3 bases at V and 6 bases at J, with 8 bases between. This CDR3 comprises 12 residues. The chain carries TRBV10-2 and TRBJ1-1; D is perhaps TRBD1 (6 bases). Sequencing was performed on PBMCs. The receptor was isolated from a man aged 18 to 35 in good health and CMV-seronegative. For the CDR3, the DNA is TGCGCCAGCAGTGATGGGGGCCCTGAAGCTTTCTTT. This codes for CASSDGGPEAFF.